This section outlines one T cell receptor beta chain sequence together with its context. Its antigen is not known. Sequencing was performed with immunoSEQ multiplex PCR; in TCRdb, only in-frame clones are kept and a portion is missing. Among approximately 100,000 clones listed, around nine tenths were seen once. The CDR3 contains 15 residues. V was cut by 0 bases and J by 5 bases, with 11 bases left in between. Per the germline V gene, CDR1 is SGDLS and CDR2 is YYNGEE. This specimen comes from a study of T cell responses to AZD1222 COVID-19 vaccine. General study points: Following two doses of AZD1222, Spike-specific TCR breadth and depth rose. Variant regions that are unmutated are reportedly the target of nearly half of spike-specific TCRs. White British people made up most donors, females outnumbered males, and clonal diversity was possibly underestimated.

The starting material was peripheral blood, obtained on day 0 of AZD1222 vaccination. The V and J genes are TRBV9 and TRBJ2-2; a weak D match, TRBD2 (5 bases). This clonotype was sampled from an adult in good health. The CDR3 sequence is CASSVAGKFTGELFF. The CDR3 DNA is TGTGCCAGCAGCGTAGCGGGAAAGTTTACCGGGGAGCTGTTTTTT.